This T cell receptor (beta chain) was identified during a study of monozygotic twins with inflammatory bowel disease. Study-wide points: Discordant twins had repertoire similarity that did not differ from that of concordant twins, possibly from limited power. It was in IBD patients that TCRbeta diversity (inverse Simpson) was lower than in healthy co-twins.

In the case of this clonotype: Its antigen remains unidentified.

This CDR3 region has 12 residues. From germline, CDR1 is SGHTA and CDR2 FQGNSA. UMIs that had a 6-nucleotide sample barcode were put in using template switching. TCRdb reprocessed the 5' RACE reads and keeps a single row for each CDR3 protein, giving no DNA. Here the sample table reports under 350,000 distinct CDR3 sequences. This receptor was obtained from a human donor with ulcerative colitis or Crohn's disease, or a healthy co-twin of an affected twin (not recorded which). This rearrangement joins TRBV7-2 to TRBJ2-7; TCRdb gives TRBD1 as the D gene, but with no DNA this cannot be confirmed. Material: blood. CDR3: CASSYYRGEQYF.